These 8 T cell receptor beta chains were sequenced from one sample in a study of cytomegalovirus exposure and HLA in healthy donors. The PCR ran on 60 Vbeta and 13 Jbeta primers. Generated by immunoSEQ multiplex PCR, the TCRdb table keeps only in-frame clones and is missing some. The data contain about 130,000 clones, around 82% of them singletons. Sequencing input: PBMCs. These receptors all come from a woman aged 40 to 49 in good health and CMV-seropositive.

The V and J genes are TRBV6-4 and TRBJ2-1, with D possibly matching TRBD2 (6 bases). Trimming pared 4 bases from V and 9 bases from J, leaving 13 bases between. The germline CDR1 and CDR2 sequences are MRHNA and SNTAGT. The CDR3 consists of 13 residues. CDR3 protein: CASSVRGGGEQFF. CDR3 DNA: TGTGCCAGCAGTGTCCGTGGGGGAGGTGAGCAGTTCTTC.

The chain carries TRBV7-6 and TRBJ2-1; 11 bases match TRBD2. The CDR3 sequence is 15 residues long. J gave up 8 bases and V 8 bases, and 11 bases lay outside the gene matches. Germline loops: CDR1 SGHVS, CDR2 FNYEAQ. The DNA for the CDR3 is TGTGCCAGCTCTCCCGTTAGCGGGAGGGTTTATGAGCAGTTCTTC. This gives the protein CASSPVSGRVYEQFF.

The V gene is TRBV29-1, the J gene TRBJ1-3, with D possibly TRBD1 on 5 matching bases. The CDR3 spans 12 residues. Trimming took off 3 bases at V and 8 bases at J, with 11 bases between the two ends. In germline, CDR1 is SQVTM, CDR2 ANQGSEA. The DNA of the CDR3 is TGCAGCGTTGACGGGGGAGGAGACACCATATATTTT. Encoded protein: CSVDGGGDTIYF.

The gene calls are TRBV4-1 and TRBJ2-7; TRBD1 matches at 8 bases. The CDR3 is 16 residues long. From germline, CDR1 is MGHRA and CDR2 YSYEKL. V lost 0 bases, J lost 4 bases, and 8 bases stayed unmatched. The CDR3 DNA sequence: TGCGCCAGCAGCCAAGATAATTTCGGGACAGGATACGAGCAGTACTTC. The encoded protein is CASSQDNFGTGYEQYF.

The chain links TRBV6-5 to TRBJ1-5; TRBD1 matches 8 bases. Trimming took 6 bases from V and 6 from J; bases not matched to a gene: 7. Looked up from germline, CDR1 is MNHEY and CDR2 is SVGAGI. CDR3 size: 14 residues. The CDR3 spells CASRETGGAQPQHF. In nucleotides, the CDR3 is TGTGCCAGCAGGGAAACAGGGGGAGCTCAGCCCCAGCATTTT.

The genes are TRBV5-6 and TRBJ2-7, with 8 bases that match TRBD1. The CDR3 sequence is 14 residues long. Per the germline V gene, CDR1 is SGHDT and CDR2 is YYEEEE. J gave up 7 bases and V 5 bases, and 11 bases lay outside the gene matches. CDR3 nucleotide sequence: TGTGCCAGCAGTCTAACCGGGGACAGGATGGAGCAGTACTTC. It codes for CASSLTGDRMEQYF.

The genes are TRBV13 and TRBJ2-7; 10 bases agree with TRBD1. Germline lookup yields CDR1 PRHDT and CDR2 FYEKMQ (reference sequence). Losses at the gene ends were 4 bases for V and 5 bases for J; bases not matched to a gene: 11. This CDR3 has 16 amino acids. CDR3 loop: CASSSPGQGKVDEQYF. Written as DNA, the CDR3 is TGTGCCAGCAGCTCCCCGGGACAGGGGAAAGTCGACGAGCAGTACTTC.

The chain joins TRBV6-4 to TRBJ1-2; D remains ambiguous. Trimming took off 0 bases at V and 4 bases at J, with 12 bases between the two ends. The CDR3 runs 15 residues. CDR1 and CDR2 (germline): MRHNA, SNTAGT. For the CDR3, the DNA is TGTGCCAGCAGTGACTCTAGCCCTGCCACCTATGGCTACACCTTC. Protein product: CASSDSSPATYGYTF.